The 21 T cell receptor beta chains listed next were all sequenced from one sample in a study of blood T cell repertoires in COVID-19. Profiling relied on immunoSEQ multiplex PCR, and the TCRdb table lists in-frame clones only, not all of them. The sample holds over 350,000 clones, around 89% seen once. The sequencing sample was made of peripheral blood. Receptors originate from a woman younger than 45 with acute or convalescent COVID-19.

The rearrangement links TRBV2 to TRBJ1-2; TRBD1 might be the D (5 bases). V gave up 5 bases and J gave up 6 bases, with 19 bases separating them. The CDR3 extends over 15 amino acids. CDR1 is SNHLY, CDR2 FYNNEI, per germline. DNA of the CDR3: TGTGCCAGCAGTCTAGCAGCCGGGACGGGAGATGGCTACACCTTC. Translation: CASSLAAGTGDGYTF.

The V and J genes are TRBV5-1 and TRBJ1-2; 12 bases align to TRBD1. The CDR3 runs 15 residues. V lost 3 bases and J lost 4; bases outside the gene matches: 4. Germline-derived CDR1 and CDR2 are SGHRS and YFSETQ. The CDR3 DNA sequence: TGCGCCAGCAGCTGGGACAGGGGGCCTTCCTATGGCTACACCTTC. The encoded protein is CASSWDRGPSYGYTF. Full variable domain (remainder filled in from reference TRBV5-1 and TRBJ1-2): KAGVTQTPRYLIKTRGQQVTLSCSPISGHRSVSWYQQTPGQGLQFLFEYFSETQRNKGNFPGRFSGRQFSNSRSEMNVSTLELGDSALYLCASSWDRGPSYGYTFGSGTRLTVV.

This clone was detected a few times. This chain connects TRBV24-1 to TRBJ2-2; D may be TRBD1 (6 bases). This CDR3 has 13 residues. Trimming took 8 bases from V and 7 from J, leaving 13 bases between them. Germline V gene sequence: CDR1 KGHDR, CDR2 SFDVKD. This CDR3 reads CATTQVQGGELFF. For the CDR3, the DNA is TGTGCCACCACTCAAGTACAGGGCGGGGAGCTGTTTTTT.

The chain links TRBV28 to TRBJ1-2; D is unclear. The CDR3 is made up of 14 amino acids. Deletions cut 3 bases from V and 4 bases from J, with 12 bases between. Germline lookup yields CDR1 MDHEN and CDR2 SYDVKM. The CDR3: CASSFERPVYGYTF. Written as DNA, the CDR3 is TGTGCCAGCAGTTTCGAGCGGCCGGTCTATGGCTACACCTTC.

V and J are TRBV7-3 and TRBJ2-3; 7 bases align to TRBD2. CDR1 and CDR2 from the germline V gene are SGHTA and FQGTGA. The CDR3 has 14 residues. V was clipped by 0 bases and J by 3 bases; unmatched bases: 0. CDR3 residues: CASSLTGGTDTQYF. CDR3 nucleotides: TGTGCCAGCAGCTTAACGGGGGGGACAGATACGCAGTATTTT.

The gene calls are TRBV2 and TRBJ2-4; TRBD1 matches 7 bases. The junction had 7 bases not matched to a gene; V was cut back by 8 bases and J by 0 bases. This CDR3 has 15 residues. Germline V lookup: CDR1 SNHLY, CDR2 FYNNEI. The CDR3 region has the DNA TGTGCCAGCCGGACAGGAGACCTAGCCAAAAACATTCAGTACTTC. It yields the protein CASRTGDLAKNIQYF.

The gene calls are TRBV5-1 and TRBJ2-5, with 7 bases aligning to TRBD1. The CDR3 runs 14 residues. Trimming removed 3 bases from V and 5 bases from J; junction bases left unmatched: 7. Germline loops: CDR1 SGHRS, CDR2 YFSETQ. CDR3 in DNA: TGCGCCAGCAGCTGGACAGGCATGGGCGAGACCCAGTACTTC. Its translation: CASSWTGMGETQYF.

This clone was seen many times. The chain carries TRBV5-1 and TRBJ2-3; TRBD2 agrees at 12 bases. Germline loops: CDR1 SGHRS, CDR2 YFSETQ. V dropped 2 bases and J dropped 4; count of bases not matched to a gene: 5. This CDR3 contains 16 residues. CDR3 residues: CASSLRLAGESDTQYF. CDR3 nucleotides: TGCGCCAGCAGCTTAAGACTAGCGGGGGAGTCAGATACGCAGTATTTT.

The gene calls are TRBV6-6 and TRBJ1-5; D is undetermined. The CDR3 totals 16 residues. The V end was cut by 0 bases, the J end by 4 bases, with 13 bases between. Germline V gene lookup returns CDR1 MNHNY and CDR2 SVGAGI (reference sequence). The CDR3 spells CASSYSTPETNQPQHF. The CDR3 DNA follows: TGTGCCAGCAGTTACTCGACTCCAGAAACTAATCAGCCCCAGCATTTT.

The chain combines TRBV15 with TRBJ1-4, with 7 nucleotides matching TRBD1. Germline values: CDR1 LNHNV, CDR2 YYDKDF (reference sequence). V lost 1 base and J lost 3; bases outside the gene matches: 14. The CDR3 consists of 19 residues. The CDR3 region is CATSRVANFPGQPNEKLFF. The CDR3, as DNA: TGTGCCACCAGCAGAGTGGCGAACTTCCCGGGACAGCCTAATGAAAAACTGTTTTTT.

There are a few counts of this clone. The chain combines TRBV6-1 with TRBJ2-5, with 14 positions matching TRBD2. V dropped 4 bases and J dropped 5; count of bases not matched to a gene: 6. The germline V gene encodes CDR1 MNHNS and CDR2 SASEGT. The CDR3 covers 16 residues. As DNA, the CDR3 is TGTGCCAGCAGTGGGGGACTAGCGGGGGTTTTGGAGACCCAGTACTTC. This translates into CASSGGLAGVLETQYF.

The chain has TRBV10-1 and TRBJ2-5, with 8 bases lining up with TRBD1. Trimming took 6 bases from V and 1 from J; bases not matched to a gene: 7. This CDR3 region has 15 residues. CDR1 is WNHNN and CDR2 is SYGVQD in the germline V gene (reference sequence). The CDR3 nucleotides read TGCGCCAGCAGCCCAGGGGGCGCGGGCCAAGAGACCCAGTACTTC. Its protein product is CASSPGGAGQETQYF.

V is TRBV4-1 and J is TRBJ2-3; D possibly corresponds to TRBD1 (6 bases). The CDR3 covers 17 residues. Germline V CDR1 and CDR2: MGHRA, YSYEKL. V dropped 4 bases and J dropped 0 bases, with 17 bases sitting between them. The chain's CDR3 is CASSPERGTSSTDTQYF. Written as DNA, the CDR3 is TGCGCCAGCAGCCCCGAGAGGGGGACATCGAGCACAGATACGCAGTATTTT.

This clone was seen once. The chain links TRBV6-6 to TRBJ2-7, with 11 positions matching TRBD1. J lost 4 bases, V lost 6 bases, and 2 bases had no gene match. The CDR3 has 13 amino acids. Germline lookup yields CDR1 MNHNY and CDR2 SVGAGI (reference sequence). This CDR3 is CASSRDRGYEQYF. In nucleotides, the CDR3 is TGTGCCAGCAGCCGGGACAGGGGGTACGAGCAGTACTTC.

This clone was detected only a few times. The V call is TRBV4-1, the J call TRBJ1-1, with D perhaps matching TRBD1 (5 bases). The ends were cut back, 0 bases at V and 5 bases at J, with 13 bases in the middle. The CDR3 covers 15 residues. CDR1 MGHRA and CDR2 YSYEKL come from the germline V gene. CDR3 DNA: TGCGCCAGCAGCCAAGACCCAGGCAGGGTAACTGAAGCTTTCTTT. This codes for CASSQDPGRVTEAFF.

This rearrangement joins TRBV28 to TRBJ1-4; tentatively, D is TRBD1 (6 bases). V gave up 6 bases and J gave up 5 bases, with 16 bases separating them. The CDR3 totals 15 residues. Looked up from germline, CDR1 is MDHEN and CDR2 is SYDVKM. The CDR3 loop reads CASRWGRGRNEKLFF. The DNA of the CDR3 is TGTGCCAGCAGATGGGGCAGGGGCAGAAATGAAAAACTGTTTTTT.

This chain's CDR3 is CASSQPTGSETQYF. In DNA, the CDR3 is TGTGCCAGCAGCCAACCGACAGGGTCCGAGACCCAGTACTTC. This chain connects TRBV4-2 to TRBJ2-5; 7 bases align to TRBD1. After removal of 2 bases from V and 5 bases from J, the junction contained 5 bases not matched to a gene. The CDR3 loop spans 14 amino acids. The germline CDR1 and CDR2 sequences are LGHNA and YNFKEQ.

This chain uses TRBV7-9 with TRBJ2-1; 8 bases fit TRBD1. Looked up from germline, CDR1 is SEHNR and CDR2 is FQNEAQ (reference sequence). The CDR3 has 16 residues. Unmatched junction bases numbered 9, after V lost 5 bases and J lost 3 bases. In DNA, the CDR3 is TGTGCCAGCAGCCCCCGGACAGGGAGCTTCTACAATGAGCAGTTCTTC. It codes for CASSPRTGSFYNEQFF.

The chain combines TRBV7-3 with TRBJ2-1; 11 bases map to TRBD2. The germline V gene encodes CDR1 SGHTA and CDR2 FQGTGA. This CDR3 contains 18 residues. Germline trimming cut 0 bases from V and 3 bases from J; bases unmatched to any gene: 7. The CDR3: CASSLTGGLAGLYNEQFF. The CDR3 DNA follows: TGTGCCAGCAGCTTAACTGGCGGACTAGCGGGCCTCTACAATGAGCAGTTCTTC.

The rearrangement uses TRBV10-2 and TRBJ2-1; TRBD2 matches at 14 bases. V shed 6 bases and J 4 bases; nucleotides not matched to a gene: 5. This CDR3 has 16 residues. Germline V gives CDR1 WSHSY, CDR2 SAAADI. CDR3 amino acids: CASSRGLAGGYNEQFF. CDR3 nucleotides: TGCGCCAGCAGCCGCGGACTAGCGGGGGGTTACAATGAGCAGTTCTTC.

The rearrangement links TRBV30 to TRBJ2-1, with 9 bases identical to TRBD1. CDR1 is GTSNPN and CDR2 is SVGIG in the germline V gene (reference sequence). V lost 5 bases to trimming and J lost 5 bases; unmatched junction nucleotides: 7. The CDR3 covers 14 residues. This CDR3 is CAWGAGTGNNEQFF. For the CDR3, the DNA is TGTGCCTGGGGGGCCGGGACAGGGAACAATGAGCAGTTCTTC.